Described below is a single TCR beta chain sequence and its context. The V end lost 0 bases, the J end lost 2 bases, and 10 bases lay between the germline ends. The germline V gene has CDR1 SGDLS and CDR2 YYNGEE. The CDR3 is made up of 15 amino acids. This sample was included in a study of blood T cell repertoires in COVID-19. TCRdb's table, derived via immunoSEQ multiplex PCR, lists solely in-frame clones and lacks some. The sample gives about 250,000 clones, around nine tenths of which show up once; about 1.7% is in the top ten. This sequence joins TRBV9 and TRBJ2-3; D is perhaps TRBD1 (6 bases). This TCR came from an older woman who had recovered from COVID-19. The sequencing input was peripheral blood. CDR3 DNA sequence: TGTGCCAGCAGCGTAGTTAAGGGGGACACAGATACGCAGTATTTT. It yields the protein CASSVVKGDTDTQYF.